The TCR beta chain under discussion was sequenced for a study of tumor and adjacent non-tumor tissue in lung cancer. Study overall: Histology: under 15 adenocarcinoma, a couple of squamous cell carcinoma, 1 small cell lung cancer. Stage I to III disease affected over nine men and 4 or 5 women aged roughly 31 to 76.

CDR1 and CDR2 (germline): DFQATT, SNEGSKA (reference sequence). The CDR3 contains 13 residues. This sample's RNA came from whole unsorted tissue. Newly diagnosed lung cancer patients had thoracic surgery in China, August–late 2014, without prior chemotherapy. The library came from three nested PCR rounds adapted from ARM-PCR protocols. One entry per CDR3 protein, called by TCRdb with MiXCR from the multiplex PCR reads. Among over 110,000 distinct CDR3 sequences, roughly 70% were seen once, and the ten largest hold about 18%. This sequence was found in a man aged 60 to 75 with small cell lung cancer. The chain combines TRBV20-1 with TRBJ2-7; 11 bases line up with TRBD2. The sample comprised lung tumor tissue. The CDR3 DNA sequence: TGCATTGCACTAGCGGGAGAAAATTACGAGCAGTACTTC. This encodes CIALAGENYEQYF.